The 13 T cell receptor beta chains below were found in one sample sequenced in a study of Ad26.COV2.S vaccination and SARS-CoV-2 variants. Method: immunoSEQ multiplex PCR; TCRdb's copy keeps in-frame clones and lacks some. The sample holds under 250,000 clones, around 90% seen once. Treatment denoted: 19 received Ad26.COV2.S at low or high dose, single or two shots; about 5 received placebo; per-sample allocation not given. Samples came from day 63 after the first vaccine or placebo injection. Sequences were derived from peripheral blood, sampled in a trial of Ad26.COV2.S vaccine versus placebo. Receptor source: a person between 18 and 59 years old who received the Ad26.COV2.S COVID-19 vaccine or a placebo.

The chain recombines TRBV21-1 with TRBJ2-1; the table gives TRBD1 as D, unverified against the DNA. TRBV21-1 is marked as a pseudogene. The CDR3 totals 16 residues. The CDR3 region has the DNA TGTGCCAGCAGCAAAGTGGACAGGGGGCGTTACAATGAGCAGTTCTTC. It encodes CASSKVDRGRYNEQFF.

The genes are TRBV5-8 and TRBJ2-5; 8 nucleotides line up with TRBD1. Germline trimming cut 4 bases from V and 5 bases from J; bases unmatched to any gene: 4. Germline V gene data show CDR1 as SGHTS and CDR2 as YDEGEE. The CDR3 consists of 13 residues. CDR3: CASSGWTGETQYF. CDR3 DNA sequence: TGTGCCAGCAGCGGTTGGACAGGGGAGACCCAGTACTTC.

J is TRBJ2-5 and V is TRBV9; 11 nucleotides match TRBD2. This CDR3 is built from 16 residues. The junction had 6 bases not matched to a gene; V was cut back by 3 bases and J by 2 bases. The germline V gene has CDR1 SGDLS and CDR2 YYNGEE. CDR3 DNA: TGTGCCAGCAGCGCCGCTAGACTAGCGGGACAAGAGACCCAGTACTTC. It translates to CASSAARLAGQETQYF. Together with reference TRBV9 and TRBJ2-5, the CDR3 gives the full variable domain: DSGVTQTPKHLITATGQRVTLRCSPRSGDLSVYWYQQSLDQGLQFLIQYYNGEERAKGNILERFSAQQFPDLHSELNLSSLELGDSALYFCASSAARLAGQETQYFGPGTRLLVL.

This clone was seen only once. The gene calls are TRBV3-1 (or the pseudogene TRBV3-2) and TRBJ2-5, with 9 bases lining up with TRBD2. Germline lookup yields CDR1 LGHDT and CDR2 YNNKEL (reference sequence). J was trimmed by 5 bases and V by 6 bases; bases with no gene match: 10. The CDR3 is 15 amino acids. The CDR3 region is CASSLISGRRETQYF. As DNA, the CDR3 is TGTGCCAGCAGTCTTATTAGCGGGAGAAGGGAGACCCAGTACTTC.

The rearrangement uses TRBV19 and TRBJ2-2; 8 positions agree with TRBD2. Germline loops: CDR1 LNHDA, CDR2 SQIVND (reference sequence). CDR3 size: 17 residues. After removal of 3 bases from V and 0 bases from J, the junction contained 6 bases not matched to a gene. The chain's CDR3 is CASSMRELAANTGELFF. CDR3 nucleotide sequence: TGTGCCAGTAGTATGCGGGAACTAGCGGCGAACACCGGGGAGCTGTTTTTT.

The rearrangement joins TRBV5-4 to TRBJ1-3; D gene uncertain. The CDR3 totals 16 residues. Germline CDR1 reads SGHNT; CDR2 reads YYREEE (reference sequence). Trimming cost V 0 bases and J 4 bases, with 14 bases left between them. CDR3 nucleotides: TGTGCCAGCAGCTTGGCGGGTAGGACCTTCGGAAACACCATATATTTT. It is translated as CASSLAGRTFGNTIYF. The variable domain in full, completed from reference TRBV5-4 and TRBJ1-3, reads ETGVTQSPTHLIKTRGQQVTLRCSSQSGHNTVSWYQQALGQGPQFIFQYYREEENGRGNFPPRFSGLQFPNYSSELNVNALELDDSALYLCASSLAGRTFGNTIYFGEGSWLTVV.

J is TRBJ2-2 and V is TRBV7-3; the D call may be TRBD1 or TRBD2 (6 bases each). Germline CDR1 and CDR2: SGHTA and FQGTGA. The V end was cut by 5 bases, the J end by 4 bases, with 11 bases between. There are 14 residues in the CDR3. This CDR3 reads CASSGGQATGELFF. Here the CDR3 DNA reads TGTGCCAGCAGCGGGGGGCAGGCCACCGGGGAGCTGTTTTTT.

The chain has TRBV18 and TRBJ1-1, with a weak D call TRBD1 (6 bases). This CDR3 region has 16 residues. CDR1 is KGHSH and CDR2 is LQKENI in the germline V gene. V was pared by 1 base and J by 3 bases, with 15 bases between. CDR3 coding DNA: TGTGCCAGCTCACCACAGAGGGGGACACTGGACACTGAAGCTTTCTTT. Protein: CASSPQRGTLDTEAFF.

The rearrangement links TRBV19 to TRBJ1-4; D is perhaps TRBD1 (6 bases). The CDR3 runs to 15 residues. Germline CDR1 reads LNHDA; CDR2 reads SQIVND (reference sequence). The V and J ends lost 5 bases and 5 bases respectively, with 15 bases between them. Here the CDR3 DNA reads TGTGCCAGTAGTCTCGGACAGATCTCCAATGAAAAACTGTTTTTT. Encoded protein: CASSLGQISNEKLFF.

The V and J genes are TRBV18 and TRBJ2-4; D perhaps matches TRBD1 (5 bases). The ends were cut back, 0 bases at V and 2 bases at J, with 20 bases in the middle. This CDR3 contains 19 residues. The germline V gene has CDR1 KGHSH and CDR2 LQKENI. The CDR3 sequence is CASSPPVGKGNPSKNIQYF. The CDR3 region has the DNA TGTGCCAGCTCACCACCGGTTGGGAAGGGGAATCCATCCAAAAACATTCAGTACTTC.

The gene calls are TRBV4-3 and TRBJ1-4; TRBD1 matches 7 bases. V lost 2 bases and J lost 7; bases outside the gene matches: 7. The germline V gene has CDR1 LGHNA and CDR2 YSLEER. CDR3 length equals 15 residues. CDR3 nucleotide sequence: TGCGCCAGCAGCCAATTCGCGACAGGGCTTGAAAAACTGTTTTTT. It encodes CASSQFATGLEKLFF.

The J gene is TRBJ2-6, the V gene TRBV19; the D gene could be TRBD1 or TRBD2 (5 bases each). This CDR3 has 19 amino acids. The germline V gene has CDR1 LNHDA and CDR2 SQIVND (reference sequence). Trimming cost V 6 bases and J 4 bases, with 25 bases left between them. CDR3 DNA sequence: TGTGCCAGTAGCCCCTCAACCGGGACCCCTTCGGCAGGGGCCAACGTCCTGACTTTC. Residues: CASSPSTGTPSAGANVLTF.

The V gene is TRBV19, the J gene TRBJ2-1; 8 bases are a match to TRBD2. This CDR3 is built from 15 residues. CDR1 is LNHDA, CDR2 SQIVND, per germline (reference sequence). With 1 base clipped from V and 8 bases from J, the junction kept 7 bases outside the gene matches. Here the CDR3 DNA reads TGTGCCAGTAGTATAGTCAGCGGGGGTCTCGATGAGCAGTTCTTC. It specifies CASSIVSGGLDEQFF.